These 13 T cell receptor beta chains were sequenced from one sample in a study of blood T cell repertoires in COVID-19. Assay: immunoSEQ multiplex PCR; the TCRdb copy retains only in-frame clones and omits some. The sample records approximately 300,000 clones, 65% to 90% being singletons. What was sequenced was PBMCs or T cells enriched from blood (not recorded which). The receptor set was obtained from a man aged 25-40 years who had recovered from COVID-19.

The V call is TRBV9, the J call TRBJ2-2; 10 nucleotides match TRBD2. The CDR3 extends over 17 amino acids. Germline values: CDR1 SGDLS, CDR2 YYNGEE. Trimming took 4 bases from V and 4 from J; bases not matched to a gene: 10. This CDR3 reads CASSTYLAGGGTGELFF. As DNA, the CDR3 is TGTGCCAGCAGCACTTACTTAGCGGGGGGAGGCACCGGGGAGCTGTTTTTT.

The rearrangement uses TRBV19 and TRBJ2-1; 8 bases map to TRBD1. V lost 5 bases to trimming and J lost 4 bases; unmatched junction nucleotides: 16. The CDR3 runs 18 residues. CDR1 and CDR2 from the germline V gene are LNHDA and SQIVND (reference sequence). The CDR3: CASSRTGRNVGGYNEQFF. The CDR3 DNA reads TGTGCCAGTAGTCGGACAGGGAGGAACGTGGGGGGATACAATGAGCAGTTCTTC.

The chain links TRBV6-6 to TRBJ2-3, with 9 nucleotides matching TRBD2. J was trimmed by 2 bases and V by 2 bases; bases with no gene match: 5. Germline CDR1 MNHNY, CDR2 SVGAGI (reference sequence). This CDR3 spans 16 amino acids. In DNA, the CDR3 is TGTGCCAGCAGTTACGGTACTAGCGGGTACACAGATACGCAGTATTTT. Its translation is CASSYGTSGYTDTQYF.

The rearrangement joins TRBV24-1 to TRBJ2-2, with TRBD1 matching 7 bases. Per germline, CDR1 KGHDR and CDR2 SFDVKD. V was clipped by 9 bases and J by 4 bases; unmatched bases: 10. The length of the CDR3 is 15 residues. CDR3 in amino acids: CATGPEGAGTGELFF. The CDR3 DNA sequence: TGTGCCACCGGCCCCGAGGGGGCGGGCACCGGGGAGCTGTTTTTT.

V is TRBV7-9 and J is TRBJ1-5, with D possibly matching TRBD1 (6 bases). Trimming left V 1 base short and J 3 bases short, with 10 bases between. This CDR3 has 15 residues. Germline CDR1 is SEHNR and CDR2 is FQNEAQ (reference sequence). The CDR3 DNA reads TGTGCCAGCAGCTTAGGCTTGGGGGCCAATCAGCCCCAGCATTTT. This gives the protein CASSLGLGANQPQHF. The full variable domain, with the rest looked up from reference TRBV7-9 and TRBJ1-5, is DTGVSQNPRHKITKRGQNVTFRCDPISEHNRLYWYRQTLGQGPEFLTYFQNEAQLEKSRLLSDRFSAERPKGSFSTLEIQRTEQGDSAMYLCASSLGLGANQPQHFGDGTRLSIL.

The gene calls are TRBV29-1 and TRBJ1-2, with 10 bases that match TRBD1. The CDR3 loop spans 12 amino acids. Germline V lookup: CDR1 SQVTM, CDR2 ANQGSEA. Unmatched junction bases numbered 2, after V lost 5 bases and J lost 5 bases. DNA for the CDR3: TGCAGCGTTTCGGACAGGGGGTATGGCTACACCTTC. Residues: CSVSDRGYGYTF.

This chain connects TRBV23-1 to TRBJ2-5; tentatively, D is TRBD2 (5 bases). TRBV23-1 has ORF status, its function being uncertain. CDR3 length: 13 amino acids. Trimming took 10 bases from V and 2 from J, leaving 14 bases between them. The CDR3 loop reads CATRGVIQETQYF. CDR3 bases: TGCGCCACCCGGGGAGTGATTCAAGAGACCCAGTACTTC.

This clone was detected many times. The chain uses TRBV11-3 and TRBJ1-1; D possibly corresponds to TRBD1 (5 bases). The germline V and J ends were trimmed by 5 bases and 4 bases, with 8 bases remaining between them. The germline CDR1 and CDR2 sequences are SGHNT and YENEEA. The CDR3 extends over 12 amino acids. Here the CDR3 reads CASSAGGTEAFF. The CDR3 DNA reads as TGTGCCAGCAGCGCGGGGGGCACTGAAGCTTTCTTT. Using reference TRBV11-3 and TRBJ1-1 for the parts outside the CDR3, the full variable domain is EAGVVQSPRYKIIEKKQPVAFWCNPISGHNTLYWYLQNLGQGPELLIRYENEEAVDDSQLPKDRFSAERLKGVDSTLKIQPAELGDSAVYLCASSAGGTEAFFGQGTRLTVV.

The rearrangement links TRBV11-3 to TRBJ1-1, with D unclear. The CDR3 totals 16 residues. V was pared by 1 base and J by 1 base, with 13 bases between. The germline CDR1 and CDR2 sequences are SGHNT and YENEEA. CDR3 in amino acids: CASSLGVGRENTEAFF. The CDR3 DNA follows: TGTGCCAGCAGCTTAGGGGTCGGACGGGAGAACACTGAAGCTTTCTTT.

The chain is built from TRBV4-1 and TRBJ2-7; tentative D call: TRBD2 (5 bases). CDR3 length equals 15 residues. Germline lookup yields CDR1 MGHRA and CDR2 YSYEKL. Trimming cost V 3 bases and J 3 bases, with 15 bases left between them. The CDR3 DNA follows: TGCGCCAGCAGCCAGCCTGGACTGGAGCTCTACGAGCAGTACTTC. Protein product: CASSQPGLELYEQYF.

The chain uses TRBV5-8 and TRBJ2-2, with TRBD1 matching 9 bases. The CDR3 consists of 15 residues. J lost 4 bases, V lost 2 bases, and 3 bases had no gene match. Per the germline V gene, CDR1 is SGHTS and CDR2 is YDEGEE. CDR3 DNA sequence: TGTGCCAGCAGCTTCTGGACAGGGGTCACCGGGGAGCTGTTTTTT. This translates into CASSFWTGVTGELFF.

CDR3 sequence: CASSPGTGGGEQYF. The CDR3 DNA follows: TGTGCCAGCTCACCCGGGACAGGGGGAGGCGAGCAGTACTTC. The rearrangement uses TRBV18 and TRBJ2-7; 11 positions agree with TRBD1. CDR3 length equals 14 residues. J lost 6 bases, V lost 3 bases, and 4 bases had no gene match. Germline values: CDR1 KGHSH, CDR2 LQKENI. The variable domain in full, with the rest retrieved from reference TRBV18 and TRBJ2-7, is NAGVMQNPRHLVRRRGQEARLRCSPMKGHSHVYWYRQLPEEGLKFMVYLQKENIIDESGMPKERFSAEFPKEGPSILRIQQVVRGDSAAYFCASSPGTGGGEQYFGPGTRLTVT.

The chain couples TRBV7-2 to TRBJ1-3; D remains unclear. CDR3 size: 14 residues. Trimming left V 5 bases short and J 2 bases short, with 10 bases between. Per the germline V gene, CDR1 is SGHTA and CDR2 is FQGNSA. The chain's CDR3 is CASSPGRPGNTIYF. The DNA for the CDR3 is TGTGCCAGCAGCCCTGGGAGGCCTGGAAACACCATATATTTT.